This entry lists 9 T cell receptor beta chains sequenced from one sample in a study of T cells in Graves' hyperthyroidism and ophthalmopathy. It was RNA transcripts that yielded the amplified TCR beta CDR3 regions. During a first-round RT-PCR of the TCR CDR3, the HTBI primer set was used. TCRdb analysed the multiplex PCR reads with MiXCR anew, one entry per CDR3 protein. The sample shows about 560,000 distinct CDR3 sequences, around 42% of them seen only once. Sequenced sample: peripheral blood or thyroid tissue (not recorded which). The receptors here all came from a woman younger than 30 with Graves' hyperthyroidism.

This clonotype appeared many times. CDR3: CASSVLGRMNTEAFF. CDR3 nucleotides: TGTGCCAGCAGCGTCTTGGGACGGATGAACACTGAAGCTTTCTTT. The V call is TRBV9, the J call TRBJ1-1; maybe TRBD1 (5 bases). V was clipped by 2 bases and J by 0 bases, with 11 bases between them. CDR3 length equals 15 residues. CDR1 and CDR2 (germline): SGDLS, YYNGEE. The variable domain in full, with the rest retrieved from reference TRBV9 and TRBJ1-1, is DSGVTQTPKHLITATGQRVTLRCSPRSGDLSVYWYQQSLDQGLQFLIQYYNGEERAKGNILERFSAQQFPDLHSELNLSSLELGDSALYFCASSVLGRMNTEAFFGQGTRLTVV.

V gene TRBV19 combines with J gene TRBJ1-4, with D maybe TRBD1 (5 bases). Germline V gives CDR1 LNHDA, CDR2 SQIVND (reference sequence). The CDR3 length is 14 residues. The V end lost 5 bases, the J end lost 8 bases, and 15 bases lay between the germline ends. The CDR3 sequence: CASSETVGNEKLFF. CDR3 in DNA: TGTGCCAGTAGTGAGACAGTCGGTAACGAAAAACTGTTTTTT.

This clonotype was observed many times. This rearrangement joins TRBV29-1 to TRBJ1-3, with 11 bases that match TRBD1. The length of the CDR3 is 16 residues. J gave up 3 bases and V 6 bases, and 10 bases lay outside the gene matches. Germline V gene data show CDR1 as SQVTM and CDR2 as ANQGSEA. CDR3 in DNA: TGCAGCGTCGTAAGCGGACAGGGGGCTTTTGGAAACACCATATATTTT. Amino acid sequence: CSVVSGQGAFGNTIYF.

The table lists this clonotype with many counts. A much larger clonotype is one base distant, so this may be a read error. The chain combines TRBV7-9 with TRBJ1-5, with 8 positions matching TRBD1. Germline CDR1 is SEHNR and CDR2 is FQNEAQ (reference sequence). The trim removed 4 bases at V and 6 bases at J, leaving 2 bases unmatched. The CDR3 loop spans 13 amino acids. The DNA of the CDR3 is TGTGCCAGCAGCTCAGGGGGCGGTCAGCCCCAGCATTTT. Translated, it gives CASSSGGGQPQHF. Variable domain in full (rest from reference TRBV7-9 and TRBJ1-5): DTGVSQNPRHKITKRGQNVTFRCDPISEHNRLYWYRQTLGQGPEFLTYFQNEAQLEKSRLLSDRFSAERPKGSFSTLEIQRTEQGDSAMYLCASSSGGGQPQHFGDGTRLSIL.

About this clonotype itself: Since the CDR3 does not end with the conserved phenylalanine or tryptophan, this likely comes from a read error. The chain is built from TRBV6-1 and TRBJ2-7; maybe TRBD1 (6 bases). The CDR3 is 14 residues long. The germline CDR1 and CDR2 sequences are MNHNS and SASEGT. The CDR3 loop reads CASSEQGSSYEQYL. As DNA, the CDR3 is TGCGCCAGCAGCGAACAGGGCAGTTCCTACGAGCAGTACCTC.

The chain recombines TRBV29-1 with TRBJ1-2; the D is unclear. The germline CDR1 and CDR2 sequences are SQVTM and ANQGSEA. The CDR3 is made up of 9 amino acids. This CDR3 reads CTAAEGYTF. In DNA form, the CDR3 reads TGCACGGCGGCGGAGGGCTACACCTTC.

This clonotype was detected a few times. The rearrangement uses TRBV14 and TRBJ1-2; TRBD1 agrees at 7 bases. Germline CDR1 and CDR2: SGHDN and FVKESK. The V segment lost 7 bases and the J segment 3 bases; nucleotides outside the gene matches: 8. This CDR3 is 14 amino acids long. The CDR3 nucleotides read TGTGCCAGCATCGAAGGGACAGACTACTATGGCTACACCTTC. Its protein product is CASIEGTDYYGYTF.

Turning to this clonotype: Germline and junction disagree at one end, which may indicate a read error. This sequence joins TRBV25-1 and TRBJ1-2, with D maybe TRBD1 (6 bases). Germline V gives CDR1 MGHDK, CDR2 SYGVNS. The CDR3 extends over 15 amino acids. CDR3: CASSQTLVRGGGCTF. CDR3 bases: TGCGCCAGCAGCCAAACATTGGTCAGGGGAGGTGGCTGCACCTTC.

V is TRBV5-1 and J is TRBJ1-1, with D possibly matching TRBD1 (6 bases). Per germline, CDR1 SGHRS and CDR2 YFSETQ. Trimming removed 4 bases at V and 5 bases at J, with 15 bases between. The CDR3 loop spans 14 amino acids. The DNA of the CDR3 is TGCGCCAGCAGCGAACAGGGTTTGTTGACTGAAGCTTTCTTT. The encoded protein is CASSEQGLLTEAFF.